These 21 T cell receptor beta chains came from one sample sequenced in a study of T cell responses to AZD1222 COVID-19 vaccine. The data were produced by immunoSEQ multiplex PCR, yet TCRdb's version contains in-frame clones alone and is incomplete. The table includes around 83,000 clones, approximately 90% detected once. Source: peripheral blood, taken 28 days after the second AZD1222 dose. These TCRs come from an adult who received the AZD1222 COVID-19 vaccine.

This clone was detected only a few times. J is TRBJ2-7 and V is TRBV7-9, with D unresolved. Trimming took off 4 bases at V and 6 bases at J, with 13 bases between the two ends. This CDR3 contains 13 residues. The germline V gene encodes CDR1 SEHNR and CDR2 FQNEAQ (reference sequence). The CDR3 nucleotides are TGTGCCAGCAGCTCTAAGGGTCCCGGCGAGCAGTACTTC. This codes for CASSSKGPGEQYF.

The genes are TRBV2 and TRBJ2-2; D possibly corresponds to TRBD2 (5 bases). This CDR3 is 15 amino acids long. The germline V and J ends were trimmed by 8 bases and 1 base, with 14 bases remaining between them. CDR1 and CDR2 (germline): SNHLY, FYNNEI. CDR3 nucleotide sequence: TGTGCCAGCTGCCAAGTGAGCGGGAACACCGGGGAGCTGTTTTTT. Translated: CASCQVSGNTGELFF.

The chain links TRBV5-4 to TRBJ1-1; D remains ambiguous. Germline-derived CDR1 and CDR2 are SGHNT and YYREEE (reference sequence). V was clipped by 4 bases and J by 0 bases, with 13 bases between them. This CDR3 has 15 amino acids. CDR3 loop: CASSLPRAMNTEAFF. DNA of the CDR3: TGTGCCAGCAGCCTTCCTAGAGCCATGAACACTGAAGCTTTCTTT.

CDR3 sequence (DNA): TGTGCCAGCAGCCAAGTTGTTGTGGACTCCTACCCCACAGATACGCAGTATTTT. Encoded protein: CASSQVVVDSYPTDTQYF. V gene TRBV14 combines with J gene TRBJ2-3, with a possible D match to TRBD2 (5 bases). Trimming left V 1 base short and J 2 bases short, with 19 bases between. The V gene's germline CDR1 is SGHDN and CDR2 FVKESK. The CDR3 loop spans 18 amino acids.

The J gene is TRBJ1-4, the V gene TRBV3-1 (or the pseudogene TRBV3-2); TRBD1 is a possible D gene (6 bases). Germline assignment: CDR1 LGHDT and CDR2 YNNKEL (reference sequence). The CDR3 loop spans 14 amino acids. Trimming removed 4 bases from V and 5 bases from J, with 11 bases in between. The CDR3 DNA follows: TGTGCCAGCAGCCTGAGGACAGTGAATGAAAAACTGTTTTTT. Translation: CASSLRTVNEKLFF.

This chain links TRBV4-1 with TRBJ2-1; 14 nucleotides align to TRBD2. The length of the CDR3 is 20 residues. Germline assignment: CDR1 MGHRA and CDR2 YSYEKL. Unmatched junction bases numbered 17, after V lost 2 bases and J lost 8 bases. This CDR3 reads CASSQRTPTSGGDWIHEQFF. Written as DNA, the CDR3 is TGCGCCAGCAGCCAAAGGACCCCGACTAGCGGGGGGGATTGGATACATGAGCAGTTCTTC.

With regard to this clone: This same CDR3 is encoded by further DNA sequences in the sample. The chain couples TRBV28 to TRBJ2-7, with D maybe TRBD1 (7 bases). CDR1 MDHEN and CDR2 SYDVKM come from the germline V gene. The CDR3 is 14 amino acids. Trimming left V 6 bases short and J 2 bases short, with 14 bases between. CDR3 sequence: CASSLSGGPYEQYF. CDR3 DNA: TGTGCCAGCAGCCTCTCAGGGGGGCCCTACGAGCAGTACTTC.

The V gene is TRBV7-2, the J gene TRBJ1-5; TRBD1 is a possible D gene (5 bases). The germline gives CDR1 SGHTA, CDR2 FQGNSA. Trimming left V 3 bases short and J 5 bases short, with 8 bases between. The CDR3 runs to 13 residues. CDR3 sequence reads: CASSFGGDQPQHF. CDR3 nucleotide sequence: TGTGCCAGCAGCTTTGGGGGTGATCAGCCCCAGCATTTT.

The chain joins TRBV10-3 to TRBJ1-2; a weak D match, TRBD1 (6 bases). With 0 bases removed from V and 8 bases from J, the gap between germline ends came to 19 bases. This CDR3 region has 16 residues. CDR1 is ENHRY and CDR2 is SYGVKD in the germline V gene. The CDR3 DNA reads TGTGCCATCAGTGAGTCGGGGGACACCGCTTCGGGAGGCTACACCTTC. Its protein is CAISESGDTASGGYTF.

This rearrangement joins TRBV28 to TRBJ1-1; TRBD1 agrees at 11 bases. Trimming took 8 bases from V and 1 from J; bases not matched to a gene: 6. Looked up from germline, CDR1 is MDHEN and CDR2 is SYDVKM. The CDR3 consists of 15 residues. The CDR3 DNA is TGTGCCAGCCGCGGACAGGGGGCGGGGAACACTGAAGCTTTCTTT. This codes for CASRGQGAGNTEAFF.

The chain joins TRBV28 to TRBJ1-1; TRBD1 agrees at 8 bases. CDR3 length equals 12 residues. Looked up from germline, CDR1 is MDHEN and CDR2 is SYDVKM. V trimming: 4 bases; J trimming: 10 bases; junction bases outside the gene matches: 5. CDR3 residues: CASSSRGRGAFF. As DNA, the CDR3 is TGTGCCAGCAGTTCCAGGGGGCGCGGAGCTTTCTTT.

This clone was recorded a few times. The genes are TRBV4-1 and TRBJ2-1, with 11 bases fitting TRBD1. The trim removed 4 bases at V and 4 bases at J, leaving 6 bases unmatched. The germline gives CDR1 MGHRA, CDR2 YSYEKL. The CDR3 contains 16 residues. The CDR3: CASSPHGQGAYNEQFF. The CDR3 DNA follows: TGCGCCAGCAGCCCTCACGGACAGGGGGCTTACAATGAGCAGTTCTTC.

This clone appeared a single time. The J gene is TRBJ1-2, the V gene TRBV28; D may be TRBD1 (5 bases). Germline values: CDR1 MDHEN, CDR2 SYDVKM. The CDR3 sequence is 11 residues long. V was clipped by 8 bases and J by 5 bases, with 9 bases between them. DNA for the CDR3: TGTGCCAGCTCAGGGCCTTATGGCTACACCTTC. It encodes CASSGPYGYTF.

The chain joins TRBV6-5 to TRBJ2-7; D is uncertain. V was clipped by 2 bases and J by 6 bases, with 11 bases between them. In germline, CDR1 is MNHEY, CDR2 SVGAGI. The CDR3 covers 13 residues. The CDR3 DNA reads TGTGCCAGCAGTTACGGTCTGGGAATCGAGCAGTACTTC. As protein: CASSYGLGIEQYF.

The rearrangement uses TRBV7-9 and TRBJ2-1; 9 bases are shared with TRBD2. J gave up 8 bases and V 3 bases, and 8 bases lay outside the gene matches. Germline CDR1 and CDR2: SEHNR and FQNEAQ (reference sequence). CDR3 size: 15 residues. CDR3 in DNA: TGTGCCAGCAGCTTGCGACTAGCGGTCGTCCATGAGCAGTTCTTC. Protein sequence: CASSLRLAVVHEQFF.

As concerns this clone: The junction does not match germline at one end; this may be a read error. The chain has TRBV10-3 and TRBJ1-2; D gene uncertain. Germline V gene data show CDR1 as ENHRY and CDR2 as SYGVKD. This CDR3 comprises 14 residues. CDR3: CAISEDRLTMATIF. In nucleotides, the CDR3 is TGTGCCATCAGTGAGGATAGACTAACTATGGCTACAATATTC.

The chain uses TRBV7-2 and TRBJ2-3; D is ambiguous. Germline CDR1 and CDR2: SGHTA and FQGNSA. Trimming removed 5 bases at V and 4 bases at J, with 16 bases between. The CDR3 totals 15 residues. Here the CDR3 reads CASSAPSRFADTQYF. The CDR3 coding sequence is TGTGCCAGCAGCGCCCCTTCTAGATTCGCAGATACGCAGTATTTT.

The V and J genes are TRBV28 and TRBJ2-7; TRBD2 is a possible D gene (6 bases). Trimming shortened V by 7 bases and J by 7 bases, and 17 bases separated the two germline ends. The CDR3 extends over 13 amino acids. In germline, CDR1 is MDHEN, CDR2 SYDVKM. CDR3 coding DNA: TGTGCCAGCACACTGGGGACTCCGGGGGAGCAGTACTTC. Translated: CASTLGTPGEQYF. Variable domain in full (rest from reference TRBV28 and TRBJ2-7): DVKVTQSSRYLVKRTGEKVFLECVQDMDHENMFWYRQDPGLGLRLIYFSYDVKMKEKGDIPEGYSVSREKKERFSLILESASTNQTSMYLCASTLGTPGEQYFGPGTRLTVT.

This chain joins TRBV5-6 and TRBJ1-1, with a weak D call TRBD1 (6 bases). Trimming took off 3 bases at V and 5 bases at J, with 17 bases between the two ends. Germline V gene data show CDR1 as SGHDT and CDR2 as YYEEEE. This CDR3 has 15 amino acids. The CDR3, as DNA: TGTGCCAGCAGCTCGGGGCTCAGGGGTCGAACTGAAGCTTTCTTT. Protein: CASSSGLRGRTEAFF.

This clone is a singleton in its sample. V gene TRBV9 combines with J gene TRBJ1-1; TRBD1 matches at 7 bases. Germline values: CDR1 SGDLS, CDR2 YYNGEE. Trimming at V came to 3 bases and at J to 4 bases, leaving 3 bases not matched to a gene. This CDR3 region has 13 residues. The CDR3 sequence is CASSAGQITEAFF. Written as DNA, the CDR3 is TGTGCCAGCAGCGCGGGACAGATCACTGAAGCTTTCTTT.

The genes are TRBV6-5 and TRBJ2-7; the match to TRBD2 covers 7 bases. Germline V CDR1 and CDR2: MNHEY, SVGAGI. The CDR3 loop spans 15 amino acids. The V and J ends lost 0 bases and 3 bases, in that order; junction bases with no gene match: 5. In DNA form, the CDR3 reads TGTGCCAGCAGTTACTCGGGGGGAGGGTTCTACGAGCAGTACTTC. Amino acids: CASSYSGGGFYEQYF.